This entry lists 28 T cell receptor beta chains sequenced from one sample in a study of cytomegalovirus exposure and HLA in healthy donors. The PCR was carried out with 60 Vbeta primers and 13 Jbeta primers. Profiled with immunoSEQ multiplex PCR; TCRdb holds only in-frame clones, not every one. The sample includes some 120,000 clones, around four fifths of them seen just once. Sample: PBMCs. These receptors were collected from a human donor in good health.

This rearrangement joins TRBV13 to TRBJ2-2, with D possibly TRBD2 on 5 matching bases. CDR3 length: 15 residues. CDR1 is PRHDT and CDR2 is FYEKMQ in the germline V gene (reference sequence). Trimming shortened V by 6 bases and J by 0 bases, and 11 bases separated the two germline ends. The CDR3 nucleotides are TGTGCCAGCAGGGACGGGGATTCGAACACCGGGGAGCTGTTTTTT. Its protein product is CASRDGDSNTGELFF. Using reference TRBV13 and TRBJ2-2 for the parts outside the CDR3, the full variable domain is AAGVIQSPRHLIKEKRETATLKCYPIPRHDTVYWYQQGPGQDPQFLISFYEKMQSDKGSIPDRFSAQQFSDYHSELNMSSLELGDSALYFCASRDGDSNTGELFFGEGSRLTVL.

The chain couples TRBV6-1 to TRBJ1-6, with 7 bases identical to TRBD1. This CDR3 is built from 16 residues. The germline CDR1 and CDR2 sequences are MNHNS and SASEGT. J was trimmed by 3 bases and V by 3 bases; bases with no gene match: 5. CDR3 sequence: CASSDDRAYYNSPLHF. CDR3 nucleotides: TGTGCCAGCAGTGATGACAGGGCCTACTATAATTCACCCCTCCACTTT.

This chain joins TRBV18 and TRBJ2-7; D is unclear. Germline-derived CDR1 and CDR2 are KGHSH and LQKENI. CDR3 length: 16 residues. The V end was cut by 0 bases, the J end by 0 bases, with 12 bases between. In DNA, the CDR3 is TGTGCCAGCTCACCACCGATTTTCGAGAGCTCCTACGAGCAGTACTTC. Translated, it gives CASSPPIFESSYEQYF.

The V gene is TRBV9, the J gene TRBJ1-6; D is possibly TRBD1 (5 bases). Germline CDR1 is SGDLS and CDR2 is YYNGEE. The CDR3 length is 12 residues. Trimming cost V 7 bases and J 7 bases, with 9 bases left between them. The CDR3 loop is CASGQGNSPLHF. Written as DNA, the CDR3 is TGTGCCAGCGGGCAGGGAAATTCACCCCTCCACTTT. The full variable domain, in which reference TRBV9 and TRBJ1-6 provide the parts outside the CDR3, is DSGVTQTPKHLITATGQRVTLRCSPRSGDLSVYWYQQSLDQGLQFLIQYYNGEERAKGNILERFSAQQFPDLHSELNLSSLELGDSALYFCASGQGNSPLHFGNGTRLTVT.

The chain couples TRBV15 to TRBJ2-3; D might be TRBD2 (7 bases). This CDR3 has 15 amino acids. CDR1 and CDR2 (germline): LNHNV, YYDKDF (reference sequence). The ends were cut back, 1 base at V and 5 bases at J, with 13 bases in the middle. CDR3 nucleotide sequence: TGTGCCACCAGCAGAGGGGGGGGCGGGCAAGATACGCAGTATTTT. It is translated as CATSRGGGGQDTQYF.

This rearrangement joins TRBV19 to TRBJ1-2; D not resolved. The CDR3 spans 16 residues. Germline-derived CDR1 and CDR2 are LNHDA and SQIVND (reference sequence). V was clipped by 3 bases and J by 2 bases, with 16 bases between them. The CDR3 loop reads CASSILMREGNYGYTF. DNA of the CDR3: TGTGCCAGTAGTATCCTTATGAGGGAGGGAAACTATGGCTACACCTTC.

V gene TRBV7-9 combines with J gene TRBJ2-5, with TRBD2 matching 9 bases. Germline V lookup: CDR1 SEHNR, CDR2 FQNEAQ (reference sequence). Trimming cost V 2 bases and J 2 bases; bases outside gene matches: 0. The CDR3 is 14 residues long. The CDR3 DNA reads as TGTGCCAGCAGCTTACTAGCGGGGCAAGAGACCCAGTACTTC. Translated: CASSLLAGQETQYF. The full variable domain, its missing parts supplied by reference TRBV7-9 and TRBJ2-5, is DTGVSQNPRHKITKRGQNVTFRCDPISEHNRLYWYRQTLGQGPEFLTYFQNEAQLEKSRLLSDRFSAERPKGSFSTLEIQRTEQGDSAMYLCASSLLAGQETQYFGPGTRLLVL.

The chain is built from TRBV2 and TRBJ1-1; 8 bases align to TRBD1. Trimming at V came to 1 base and at J to 6 bases, leaving 4 bases not matched to a gene. CDR1 SNHLY and CDR2 FYNNEI come from the germline V gene. This CDR3 contains 14 residues. In DNA, the CDR3 is TGTGCCAGCAGTGAAGGGACAGGGTTACCTGAAGCTTTCTTT. This sequence encodes CASSEGTGLPEAFF.

The chain recombines TRBV28 with TRBJ1-2; TRBD1 matches at 8 bases. The length of the CDR3 is 14 residues. Trimming took 4 bases from V and 8 from J; bases not matched to a gene: 9. From germline, CDR1 is MDHEN and CDR2 SYDVKM. The CDR3: CASSWTGLLRGYTF. The CDR3 DNA follows: TGTGCCAGCAGTTGGACAGGGTTGTTAAGAGGCTACACCTTC.

The V call is TRBV7-8, the J call TRBJ1-4; 7 positions agree with TRBD1. This CDR3 is built from 14 residues. Germline-derived CDR1 and CDR2 are SGHVS and FQNEAQ. Germline trimming cut 2 bases from V and 6 bases from J; bases unmatched to any gene: 3. CDR3 in amino acids: CASSLNRGDEKLFF. CDR3 bases: TGTGCCAGCAGCTTAAACAGGGGTGATGAAAAACTGTTTTTT.

The chain combines TRBV28 with TRBJ1-4, with D possibly being TRBD1 (5 bases). Per the germline V gene, CDR1 is MDHEN and CDR2 is SYDVKM. The V end was cut by 6 bases, the J end by 6 bases, with 20 bases between. The CDR3 runs to 16 residues. CDR3 in amino acids: CASSTSGRGGYEKLFF. In nucleotides, the CDR3 is TGTGCCAGCAGCACCTCCGGGCGGGGCGGGTATGAAAAACTGTTTTTT.

The chain uses TRBV4-2 and TRBJ1-4; TRBD1 might be the D (5 bases). The germline V gene has CDR1 LGHNA and CDR2 YNFKEQ. The CDR3 consists of 16 residues. Trimming shortened V by 0 bases and J by 7 bases, and 15 bases separated the two germline ends. CDR3 DNA sequence: TGTGCCAGCAGCCAAGAAGTGGTGGGCCAGGGTGAAAAACTGTTTTTT. Translating it yields CASSQEVVGQGEKLFF.

This chain links TRBV4-2 with TRBJ2-7; D call uncertain. Germline V gene lookup returns CDR1 LGHNA and CDR2 YNFKEQ. The germline V and J ends were trimmed by 4 bases and 3 bases, with 13 bases remaining between them. CDR3 length equals 14 residues. CDR3 region: CASSPYLQVYEQYF. CDR3 DNA sequence: TGTGCCAGCAGCCCGTATCTTCAGGTCTACGAGCAGTACTTC.

The rearrangement links TRBV18 to TRBJ2-2; TRBD2 might be the D (6 bases). The CDR3 is 16 amino acids. Germline-derived CDR1 and CDR2 are KGHSH and LQKENI. V shed 9 bases and J shed 0 bases, with 17 bases lying between them. The CDR3 bases are TGTGCCAGTAGTACCGGGACTCCCGCGAACACCGGGGAGCTGTTTTTT. This translates into CASSTGTPANTGELFF.

This clone was recorded once. The genes are TRBV10-1 and TRBJ1-2; 8 positions match TRBD1. The V gene's germline CDR1 is WNHNN and CDR2 SYGVQD (reference sequence). After removal of 2 bases from V and 8 bases from J, the junction contained 10 bases not matched to a gene. This CDR3 region has 15 residues. In DNA form, the CDR3 reads TGCGCCAGCAGTGAGACCCGGACAGGGATCGGCGGCTACACCTTC. Translating it yields CASSETRTGIGGYTF.

The rearrangement links TRBV28 to TRBJ1-5; 9 nucleotides line up with TRBD1. J lost 3 bases, V lost 2 bases, and 11 bases had no gene match. The CDR3 has 18 amino acids. Germline-derived CDR1 and CDR2 are MDHEN and SYDVKM. The chain's CDR3 is CASSLRGVDRGNNQPQHF. The DNA for the CDR3 is TGTGCCAGCAGTTTACGGGGGGTCGACAGGGGGAACAATCAGCCCCAGCATTTT.

In this sample, this clone turned up once. The rearrangement links TRBV9 to TRBJ1-1, with D perhaps matching TRBD1 (5 bases). Germline V CDR1 and CDR2: SGDLS, YYNGEE. CDR3 length: 12 residues. Trimming pared 3 bases from V and 7 bases from J, leaving 10 bases between. The CDR3 coding sequence is TGTGCCAGCAGCGACCCAGACAGTGAAGCTTTCTTT. Its protein product is CASSDPDSEAFF.

V is TRBV6-1 and J is TRBJ1-5; 7 nucleotides line up with TRBD1. With 1 base clipped from V and 5 bases from J, the junction kept 11 bases outside the gene matches. The V gene's germline CDR1 is MNHNS and CDR2 SASEGT. This CDR3 spans 17 amino acids. CDR3: CASSEGKTTGWYQPQHF. The CDR3 DNA sequence: TGTGCCAGCAGTGAAGGAAAGACGACAGGGTGGTATCAGCCCCAGCATTTT.

This chain links TRBV7-6 with TRBJ1-2; 10 bases are a match to TRBD1. The CDR3 has 14 amino acids. CDR1 and CDR2 from the germline V gene are SGHVS and FNYEAQ. The J segment lost 6 bases and the V segment lost 5 bases, leaving 6 bases of the junction unmatched. CDR3 DNA: TGTGCCAGCAGCAGACAGGGGGCCGAGGATGGCTACACCTTC. Encoded protein: CASSRQGAEDGYTF.

V and J are TRBV15 and TRBJ2-1; 12 bases are shared with TRBD1. Losses at the gene ends were 3 bases for V and 9 bases for J; bases not matched to a gene: 9. The CDR3 runs to 16 residues. From germline, CDR1 is LNHNV and CDR2 YYDKDF (reference sequence). The CDR3 protein is CATSRGTGQGAREQFF. DNA of the CDR3: TGTGCCACCAGCAGGGGAACGGGACAGGGGGCACGTGAGCAGTTCTTC. Together with reference TRBV15 and TRBJ2-1, the CDR3 gives the full variable domain: DAMVIQNPRYQVTQFGKPVTLSCSQTLNHNVMYWYQQKSSQAPKLLFHYYDKDFNNEADTPDNFQSRRPNTSFCFLDIRSPGLGDTAMYLCATSRGTGQGAREQFFGPGTRLTVL.

The chain carries TRBV7-9 and TRBJ1-5, with 7 bases fitting TRBD1. Per the germline V gene, CDR1 is SEHNR and CDR2 is FQNEAQ (reference sequence). This CDR3 is built from 14 residues. Trimming removed 5 bases from V and 1 base from J; junction bases left unmatched: 2. CDR3 in DNA: TGTGCCAGCAGCCTGGGACAGAGCAATCAGCCCCAGCATTTT. It specifies CASSLGQSNQPQHF.

The chain joins TRBV25-1 to TRBJ1-1, with 7 bases fitting TRBD1. V lost 6 bases to trimming and J lost 1 base; unmatched junction nucleotides: 5. The CDR3 covers 14 residues. Germline CDR1 and CDR2: MGHDK and SYGVNS. CDR3 DNA: TGTGCCAGCAGCCCGACAGGGAGGAACACTGAAGCTTTCTTT. Translated, it gives CASSPTGRNTEAFF.

J is TRBJ2-7 and V is TRBV6-5; 9 bases are shared with TRBD2. This CDR3 is built from 16 residues. Trimming took 2 bases from V and 7 from J; bases not matched to a gene: 12. Germline V CDR1 and CDR2: MNHEY, SVGAGI. The CDR3 sequence: CASSYSPAGGSVEQYF. As DNA, the CDR3 is TGTGCCAGCAGTTACAGTCCAGCGGGGGGTTCAGTAGAGCAGTACTTC.

CDR3 sequence reads: CASSEFEQGLGYTF. DNA of the CDR3: TGTGCCAGCAGTGAATTTGAACAGGGATTAGGCTACACCTTC. This chain joins TRBV2 and TRBJ1-2; D is perhaps TRBD1 (6 bases). V was shortened by 2 bases and J by 8 bases, with 15 bases between the two germline ends. CDR1 is SNHLY, CDR2 FYNNEI, per germline. The CDR3 is 14 amino acids.

The chain recombines TRBV27 with TRBJ1-2; D uncertain. CDR3 length: 12 amino acids. CDR1 is MNHEY, CDR2 SMNVEV, per germline (reference sequence). V was pared by 6 bases and J by 4 bases, with 9 bases between. In nucleotides, the CDR3 is TGTGCCAGCAGATCCTCGGGCTATGGCTACACCTTC. Translated: CASRSSGYGYTF.

The V gene is TRBV5-6, the J gene TRBJ2-7, with D unresolved. The CDR3 runs 12 residues. V lost 5 bases and J lost 2, with 8 bases in between. Germline V gene data show CDR1 as SGHDT and CDR2 as YYEEEE. This chain's CDR3 is CASSSRTYEQYF. The CDR3, as DNA: TGTGCCAGCAGTTCGCGTACCTACGAGCAGTACTTC. Using reference TRBV5-6 and TRBJ2-7 for the parts outside the CDR3, the full variable domain is DAGVTQSPTHLIKTRGQQVTLRCSPKSGHDTVSWYQQALGQGPQFIFQYYEEEERQRGNFPDRFSGHQFPNYSSELNVNALLLGDSALYLCASSSRTYEQYFGPGTRLTVT.

The chain employs TRBV4-2 and TRBJ2-3; perhaps TRBD2 as D (5 bases). V was pared by 4 bases and J by 2 bases, with 16 bases between. CDR1 LGHNA and CDR2 YNFKEQ come from the germline V gene. The CDR3 has 16 residues. The CDR3 sequence: CASSPRTGGLTDTQYF. Here the CDR3 DNA reads TGTGCCAGCAGCCCCCGGACTGGAGGTCTCACAGATACGCAGTATTTT.

The V and J genes are TRBV7-9 and TRBJ2-2; maybe TRBD2 (5 bases). CDR1 is SEHNR and CDR2 is FQNEAQ in the germline V gene (reference sequence). The ends were cut back, 6 bases at V and 4 bases at J, with 18 bases in the middle. The CDR3 has 16 amino acids. The CDR3 protein is CASRSDSPSLTGELFF. DNA for the CDR3: TGTGCCAGCAGATCGGACTCACCAAGCCTCACCGGGGAGCTGTTTTTT.